These 16 T cell receptor beta chains were sequenced from one sample in a study of Tregs in tolerant kidney transplant recipients. The assay was immunoSEQ multiplex PCR, and TCRdb's table has in-frame clones only and misses some. This sample has about 78,000 clones, with approximately 90% found just once. The specimen comprised Tregs from blood, sampled before the transplant. All receptors come from a human donor who received a combined kidney and bone marrow transplant.

The rearrangement links TRBV2 to TRBJ2-4, with 10 bases lining up with TRBD2. CDR1 is SNHLY and CDR2 is FYNNEI in the germline V gene. Trimming cost V 6 bases and J 3 bases; bases outside gene matches: 8. The CDR3 is made up of 16 amino acids. The CDR3 here is CASSGLAGGGKNIQYF. CDR3 nucleotides: TGTGCCAGCAGCGGTTTAGCGGGAGGTGGCAAAAACATTCAGTACTTC.

The chain couples TRBV28 to TRBJ2-7; D perhaps matches TRBD1 (6 bases). V gave up 5 bases and J gave up 6 bases, with 17 bases separating them. This CDR3 has 14 amino acids. Per germline, CDR1 MDHEN and CDR2 SYDVKM. CDR3 protein: CASSTGQIPPEQYF. The CDR3 DNA follows: TGTGCCAGCAGTACCGGACAGATCCCACCCGAGCAGTACTTC.

The CDR3 protein is CSVMNTEAFF. The CDR3 coding sequence is TGCAGCGTCATGAACACTGAAGCTTTCTTT. The V and J genes are TRBV29-1 and TRBJ1-1; D is ambiguous. The CDR3 is 10 amino acids. Trimming stripped 6 bases from V and 0 bases from J, with 2 bases between. From germline, CDR1 is SQVTM and CDR2 ANQGSEA.

J is TRBJ2-3 and V is TRBV7-2, with 9 bases that match TRBD2. V lost 3 bases, J lost 4 bases, and 5 bases stayed unmatched. The CDR3 sequence is 15 residues long. CDR1 and CDR2 (germline): SGHTA, FQGNSA. Here the CDR3 DNA reads TGTGCCAGCAGCTTCCAAGCGGGAGGATCAGATACGCAGTATTTT. Translated: CASSFQAGGSDTQYF. Full variable domain (missing parts from reference TRBV7-2 and TRBJ2-3): GAGVSQSPSNKVTEKGKDVELRCDPISGHTALYWYRQSLGQGLEFLIYFQGNSAPDKSGLPSDRFSAERTGGSVSTLTIQRTQQEDSAVYLCASSFQAGGSDTQYFGPGTRLTVL.

The V and J genes are TRBV2 and TRBJ2-1; D is ambiguous. Germline-derived CDR1 and CDR2 are SNHLY and FYNNEI. The CDR3 length is 11 residues. V gave up 8 bases and J gave up 8 bases, with 10 bases separating them. CDR3 loop: CASVNKDEQFF. CDR3 in DNA: TGTGCCAGCGTAAATAAGGATGAGCAGTTCTTC.

The genes are TRBV6-1 and TRBJ2-5; 10 positions match TRBD2. The germline V gene has CDR1 MNHNS and CDR2 SASEGT. Losses at the gene ends were 4 bases for V and 4 bases for J; bases not matched to a gene: 18. This CDR3 has 19 residues. CDR3: CASSVPTSGVRGGPETQYF. CDR3 sequence (DNA): TGTGCCAGCAGTGTACCCACTAGCGGGGTCCGGGGGGGTCCAGAGACCCAGTACTTC.

The V and J genes are TRBV5-4 and TRBJ2-7; 7 bases map to TRBD1. CDR3 length equals 14 residues. From germline, CDR1 is SGHNT and CDR2 YYREEE (reference sequence). The V gene end was trimmed by 4 bases and the J gene end by 3 bases; junction bases not matched to a gene: 7. CDR3 in amino acids: CASSHTGVLYEQYF. The CDR3 region has the DNA TGTGCCAGCAGCCATACAGGGGTACTCTACGAGCAGTACTTC.

This chain uses TRBV18 with TRBJ1-4, with D uncertain. V was cut by 6 bases and J by 2 bases, with 7 bases left in between. Germline V gene lookup returns CDR1 KGHSH and CDR2 LQKENI. This CDR3 region has 13 residues. CDR3: CASSGRTNEKLFF. CDR3 in DNA: TGTGCCAGCTCCGGCAGGACTAATGAAAAACTGTTTTTT. The full variable domain, rest sourced from reference TRBV18 and TRBJ1-4, is NAGVMQNPRHLVRRRGQEARLRCSPMKGHSHVYWYRQLPEEGLKFMVYLQKENIIDESGMPKERFSAEFPKEGPSILRIQQVVRGDSAAYFCASSGRTNEKLFFGSGTQLSVL.

The J gene is TRBJ2-2, the V gene TRBV30; unclear D gene. This CDR3 contains 14 residues. Looked up from germline, CDR1 is GTSNPN and CDR2 is SVGIG (reference sequence). V lost 0 bases and J 3 bases, leaving 8 bases between the germline ends. The chain's CDR3 is CAWSVSAYTGELFF. The CDR3 coding sequence is TGTGCCTGGAGTGTATCAGCTTACACCGGGGAGCTGTTTTTT.

The gene calls are TRBV29-1 and TRBJ2-3; D is undetermined. V was pared by 4 bases and J by 2 bases, with 10 bases between. The germline V gene has CDR1 SQVTM and CDR2 ANQGSEA. The CDR3 is made up of 13 amino acids. CDR3 nucleotides: TGCAGCGTTGCGCCATCCGCCACAGATACGCAGTATTTT. It specifies CSVAPSATDTQYF.

This clone was picked up one time. The chain couples TRBV7-9 to TRBJ2-6, with TRBD1 matching 7 bases. The CDR3 consists of 17 residues. From germline, CDR1 is SEHNR and CDR2 FQNEAQ (reference sequence). The J segment lost 0 bases and the V segment lost 3 bases, leaving 5 bases of the junction unmatched. DNA of the CDR3: TGTGCCAGCAGCTTGGACAGGTTTTTCTCTGGGGCCAACGTCCTGACTTTC. Its protein product is CASSLDRFFSGANVLTF.

This rearrangement joins TRBV5-1 to TRBJ1-3; TRBD1 matches at 9 bases. Germline trimming cut 1 base from V and 1 base from J; bases unmatched to any gene: 6. CDR1 is SGHRS and CDR2 is YFSETQ in the germline V gene. The CDR3 is 17 amino acids. CDR3 amino acids: CASSLWSQGASGNTIYF. CDR3 in DNA: TGCGCCAGCAGCTTGTGGTCACAGGGGGCATCTGGAAACACCATATATTTT.

V gene TRBV4-2 combines with J gene TRBJ1-4, with D possibly matching TRBD1 (6 bases). Germline V CDR1 and CDR2: LGHNA, YNFKEQ. This CDR3 comprises 14 residues. Between the trimmed V and J ends, which lost 1 base and 8 bases, there was a span of 11 bases. The CDR3 spells CASSQGQGSEKLFF. The CDR3 region has the DNA TGTGCCAGCAGCCAAGGGCAGGGGTCCGAAAAACTGTTTTTT.

The V gene is TRBV7-3, the J gene TRBJ2-1, with D unclear. CDR1 is SGHTA and CDR2 is FQGTGA in the germline V gene. Trimming shortened V by 5 bases and J by 1 base, and 9 bases separated the two germline ends. This CDR3 is built from 14 residues. In DNA, the CDR3 is TGTGCCAGCAGCCGTGGACCGTCCTACAATGAGCAGTTCTTC. Amino acids: CASSRGPSYNEQFF.

In regard to this clone: Other DNA sequences of this sample code for an identical CDR3. V usage is TRBV15 and J usage is TRBJ1-1; D unresolved. This CDR3 is built from 14 residues. Germline V gene lookup returns CDR1 LNHNV and CDR2 YYDKDF (reference sequence). V was clipped by 0 bases and J by 2 bases, with 7 bases between them. The CDR3 here is CATSRDHGNTEAFF. Here the CDR3 DNA reads TGTGCCACCAGCAGAGATCACGGTAACACTGAAGCTTTCTTT.

V usage is TRBV6-1 and J usage is TRBJ2-7; TRBD1 might be the D (5 bases). Germline CDR1 reads MNHNS; CDR2 reads SASEGT. V lost 2 bases, J lost 3 bases, and 14 bases lay in between. The CDR3 is 15 residues long. CDR3 coding DNA: TGTGCCAGCAGTGAAACGCCCTCAGGGTACTACGAGCAGTACTTC. Translated: CASSETPSGYYEQYF.